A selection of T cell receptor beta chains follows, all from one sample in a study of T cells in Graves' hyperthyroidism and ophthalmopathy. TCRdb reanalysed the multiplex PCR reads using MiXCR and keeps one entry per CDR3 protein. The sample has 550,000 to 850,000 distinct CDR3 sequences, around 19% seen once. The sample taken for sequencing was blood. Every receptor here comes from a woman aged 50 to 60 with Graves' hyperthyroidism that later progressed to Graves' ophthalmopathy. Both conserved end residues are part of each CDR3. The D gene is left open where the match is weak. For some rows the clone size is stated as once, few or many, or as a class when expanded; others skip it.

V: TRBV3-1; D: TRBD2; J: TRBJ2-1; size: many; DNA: TGTGCCAGCACCACCACTAAGCGGGGCGGAAACAATGAGCAGTTCTTC; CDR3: CASTTTKRGGNNEQFF
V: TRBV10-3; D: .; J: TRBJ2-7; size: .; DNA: TGTGCCATCACCGAGTCCCCCTCCTCCGGGAACTACGAGCAGTACTTC; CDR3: CAITESPSSGNYEQYF
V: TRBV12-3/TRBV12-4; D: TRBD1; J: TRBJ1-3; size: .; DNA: TGTGCCAGCAGGGGGACAGGGGCCTCTGGAAACACCATATATTTT; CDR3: CASRGTGASGNTIYF
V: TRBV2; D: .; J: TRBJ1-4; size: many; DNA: TGTGCCAGCAGTGAAGCAGGGAAGAATGAAAAACTGTTTTTT; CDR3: CASSEAGKNEKLFF
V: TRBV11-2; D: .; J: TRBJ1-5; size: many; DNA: TGTGCCAGCAGCTTCTCACCTGGACTAGGGGATCAGCCCCAGCATTTT; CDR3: CASSFSPGLGDQPQHF
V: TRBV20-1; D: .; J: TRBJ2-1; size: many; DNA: TGCAGTGCTAGAGATCTCTTTGTAGGCAGGAATGAGCAGTTCTTC; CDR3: CSARDLFVGRNEQFF
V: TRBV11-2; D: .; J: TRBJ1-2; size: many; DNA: TGTGCCAGCAGCCGCCAAGCTAACTATGGCTACACCTTC; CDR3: CASSRQANYGYTF
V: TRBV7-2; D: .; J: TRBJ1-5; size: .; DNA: TGTGCCAGCAGCATCGACGGTAGCAATCAGCCCCAGCATTTT; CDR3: CASSIDGSNQPQHF
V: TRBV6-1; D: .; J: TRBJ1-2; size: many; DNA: TGTGCCAGCAGCCAGGACGGATACTATGGCTACACCTTC; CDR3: CASSQDGYYGYTF
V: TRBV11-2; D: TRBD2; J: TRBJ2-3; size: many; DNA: TGTGCCAGCAGCTTAATGGGGGGGGGCACAGATACGCAGTATTTT; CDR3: CASSLMGGGTDTQYF
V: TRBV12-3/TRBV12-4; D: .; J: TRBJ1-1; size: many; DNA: TGTGCCAGCAGTGTCTTGAGGAACACTGAAGCTTTCTTT; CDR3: CASSVLRNTEAFF
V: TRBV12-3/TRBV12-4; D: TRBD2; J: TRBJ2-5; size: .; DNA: TGTGCCAGCAGTTTGATCTTAGCGGGGACCCAAGAGACCCAGTACTTC; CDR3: CASSLILAGTQETQYF
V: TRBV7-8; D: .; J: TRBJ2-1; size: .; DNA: TGTGCCAGCAGCCCGTCACGGGGGGCGAAGATTAGCTCCTACAATGAGCAGTTCTTC; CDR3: CASSPSRGAKISSYNEQFF
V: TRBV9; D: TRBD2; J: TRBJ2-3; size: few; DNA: TGTGCCAGCAGCGTCAATAGCGGGGGGGCCGAGGGTACGCAGTATTTT; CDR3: CASSVNSGGAEGTQYF
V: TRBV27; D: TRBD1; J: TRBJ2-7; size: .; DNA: TGTGCCAGCAGCAGGTTCGGACAGGTTGGATACGAGCAGTACTTC; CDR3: CASSRFGQVGYEQYF
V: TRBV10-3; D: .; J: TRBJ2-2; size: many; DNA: TGTGCCATCAGCGGATCCTTTCGGACAGCGAACACCGGGGAGCTGTTTTTT; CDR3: CAISGSFRTANTGELFF
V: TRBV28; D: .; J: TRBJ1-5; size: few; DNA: TGTGCCAGCAAGGGGGGAAGCAATCAGCCCCAGCATTTT; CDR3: CASKGGSNQPQHF
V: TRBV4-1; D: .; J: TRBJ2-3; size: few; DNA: TGCGCCAGCAGCCAAGCTCGGTCCTCTAGCACAGATACGCAGTATTTT; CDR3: CASSQARSSSTDTQYF
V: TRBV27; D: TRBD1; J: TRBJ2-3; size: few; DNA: TGTGCCAGCAGTTTAAACAGGGGGCTAACCGAGACAGATACGCAGTATTTT; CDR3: CASSLNRGLTETDTQYF
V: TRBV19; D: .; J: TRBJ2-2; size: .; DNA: TGTGCCAGTAGTATAGTCCCGGGGGCCTCGCCCGGGGAGCTGTTTTTT; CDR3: CASSIVPGASPGELFF
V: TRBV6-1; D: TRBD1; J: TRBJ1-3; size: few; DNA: TGTGCCAGCAGACGACAGGGTGGTGGAAACACCATATATTTT; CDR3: CASRRQGGGNTIYF
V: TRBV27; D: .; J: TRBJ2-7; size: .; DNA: TGTGCCAGCAGTTTAATCGGGGACTACGAGCAGTACTTC; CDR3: CASSLIGDYEQYF